This T cell receptor (beta chain) was recovered during a study of cytomegalovirus exposure and HLA in healthy donors. Germline CDR1 and CDR2: MRHNA and SNTAGT. This CDR3 is 17 amino acids long. Trimming took off 0 bases at V and 7 bases at J, with 19 bases between the two ends. PCR was performed using 60 Vbeta and 13 Jbeta primers. Data came from immunoSEQ multiplex PCR; TCRdb stores just in-frame clones and leaves some out. In the table there are about 130,000 clones, about 70% of which are singletons. Study-wide results and limits: It was reported that TCR beta sequences correctly inferred the HLA-A and HLA-B alleles for most subjects. TRBV6-2, TRBV6-3 and other indistinguishable V segments were excluded. Later genetic work tied a missense DCLRE1C variant to beta-chain V and J trimming.

The sample holds a few counts of this clone. The antigen remains undetermined. This sequence originates from a woman in her fifties or sixties in good health and CMV-seropositive. Sequenced material: PBMCs. The genes are TRBV6-4 and TRBJ2-1; the D gene is possibly TRBD2 (6 bases). Here the CDR3 DNA reads TGTGCCAGCAGTGACTCGATTGGGACTGAGGGCCCTAATGAGCAGTTCTTC. Translating gives CASSDSIGTEGPNEQFF.